Each of the 22 T cell receptor beta chains below was sequenced from the same sample in a study of monozygotic twins with inflammatory bowel disease. Using the 5' RACE reads, TCRdb records one entry per CDR3 protein without DNA. Its table lists about 110,000 distinct CDR3 sequences. The sample taken for sequencing was blood. These receptors were taken from a human donor with ulcerative colitis or Crohn's disease, or a healthy co-twin of an affected twin (not recorded which).

The chain couples TRBV27 to TRBJ2-3; TCRdb proposes TRBD1, but this gene call is untestable without DNA. CDR1 is MNHEY and CDR2 is SMNVEV in the germline V gene (reference sequence). The length of the CDR3 is 17 residues. This CDR3 is CASSPLAGGTSTDTQYF.

The chain joins TRBV7-9 to TRBJ2-7; TCRdb proposes TRBD1, but this gene call is untestable without DNA. The CDR3 loop spans 15 amino acids. Germline V gives CDR1 SEHNR, CDR2 FQNEAQ (reference sequence). The CDR3 spells CASSWTGSSSYEQYF.

This chain uses TRBV3-1 with TRBJ1-1. This CDR3 contains 14 residues. In germline, CDR1 is LGHDT, CDR2 YNNKEL (reference sequence). CDR3 region: CASSQVVGGTEAFF.

The CDR3 region is CSARDMASGNYEQYF. J is TRBJ2-7 and V is TRBV20-1; TCRdb indicates TRBD2, and absent DNA this call remains unverified. Looked up from germline, CDR1 is DFQATT and CDR2 is SNEGSKA (reference sequence). The CDR3 runs 15 residues.

The rearrangement uses TRBV12-3 or TRBV12-4 and TRBJ1-5; TCRdb selects TRBD1, and the lack of DNA leaves this call unchecked. CDR3 length equals 13 residues. The CDR3 loop reads CASTSQRGQPQHF.

J is TRBJ2-1 and V is TRBV4-3. The CDR3 is made up of 15 amino acids. Looked up from germline, CDR1 is LGHNA and CDR2 is YSLEER. The CDR3 spells CASSQDHSTYNEQFF.

The chain joins TRBV5-1 to TRBJ2-1. The germline gives CDR1 SGHRS, CDR2 YFSETQ. This CDR3 has 14 residues. The CDR3 protein is CASSLVRVWDEQFF.

This chain uses TRBV6-5 with TRBJ2-1; TCRdb names TRBD2, which stays unverified in the absence of DNA. Germline CDR1 MNHEY, CDR2 SVGAGI. The CDR3 consists of 16 residues. CDR3 sequence reads: CASSYSAGGTYNEQFF.

V and J are TRBV5-1 and TRBJ2-2; TCRdb gives TRBD1 as the D gene, but with no DNA this cannot be confirmed. This CDR3 has 16 residues. Germline CDR1 and CDR2: SGHRS and YFSETQ. The CDR3 reads CASSRRAGTNTGELFF.

The rearrangement links TRBV20-1 to TRBJ2-7; with no DNA, the TCRdb D assignment of TRBD1 cannot be verified. The CDR3 loop spans 14 amino acids. CDR1 DFQATT and CDR2 SNEGSKA come from the germline V gene (reference sequence). The CDR3 here is CSARDRRGPNEQYF.

The chain links TRBV5-6 to TRBJ1-1; no DNA is available, so the TRBD1 call from TCRdb remains unchecked. CDR3 length: 14 amino acids. Germline values: CDR1 SGHDT, CDR2 YYEEEE. CDR3 region: CASSLMGGGTEAFF.

This clonotype is labeled medium-sized based on frequency. This chain connects TRBV5-1 to TRBJ1-1; TCRdb picks TRBD1, but there is no DNA to check that call. Germline lookup yields CDR1 SGHRS and CDR2 YFSETQ. This CDR3 has 16 residues. The CDR3 here is CASSLRLGGMNTEAFF.

The rearrangement links TRBV5-1 to TRBJ2-7; TCRdb names TRBD2, which stays unverified in the absence of DNA. Looked up from germline, CDR1 is SGHRS and CDR2 is YFSETQ. This CDR3 comprises 18 residues. The CDR3 region is CASSLSLTGLAMINEQYF.

This sequence joins TRBV7-2 and TRBJ2-7; with no DNA, the TCRdb D assignment of TRBD2 cannot be verified. The CDR3 length is 15 residues. Germline V gives CDR1 SGHTA, CDR2 FQGNSA. CDR3 sequence: CASSLSWTSSYEQYF.

This CDR3 reads CSVQSGGREETQYF. The genes are TRBV29-1 and TRBJ2-5; TCRdb proposes TRBD2, but this gene call is untestable without DNA. CDR3 size: 14 residues. Germline loops: CDR1 SQVTM, CDR2 ANQGSEA.

This sequence joins TRBV12-3 or TRBV12-4 and TRBJ2-3; TCRdb returns TRBD2, unconfirmable since there is no DNA. The CDR3 consists of 18 residues. This chain's CDR3 is CASTLSGSGRGGTDTQYF.

J is TRBJ2-7 and V is TRBV27; TCRdb's D gene call, TRBD1, goes unchecked for lack of DNA. This CDR3 comprises 15 residues. CDR1 and CDR2 from the germline V gene are MNHEY and SMNVEV (reference sequence). CDR3 in amino acids: CASGARASFNNEQYF.

The chain joins TRBV4-1 to TRBJ2-7; TCRdb returns TRBD1, unconfirmable since there is no DNA. The CDR3 is 16 residues long. Germline CDR1 reads MGHRA; CDR2 reads YSYEKL. The chain's CDR3 is CASSQGLGAGSHEQYF.

The chain couples TRBV25-1 to TRBJ2-1; TCRdb calls TRBD1, which cannot be checked without DNA. CDR1 MGHDK and CDR2 SYGVNS come from the germline V gene. The CDR3 runs 18 residues. The CDR3 region is CASSAWAVAPFTGNEQFF.

The gene calls are TRBV3-1 and TRBJ1-2. The CDR3 is 15 residues long. Germline values: CDR1 LGHDT, CDR2 YNNKEL (reference sequence). The CDR3 reads CASSQEGMANYGYTF.

The gene calls are TRBV29-1 and TRBJ2-3; the D gene TCRdb calls, TRBD2, cannot be checked with no DNA. Germline V CDR1 and CDR2: SQVTM, ANQGSEA. The CDR3 sequence is 14 residues long. This chain's CDR3 is CSVDSSGSSDTQYF.

V gene TRBV4-2 combines with J gene TRBJ2-2; TCRdb lists TRBD2, though no DNA is available to test this call. The V gene's germline CDR1 is LGHNA and CDR2 YNFKEQ. The CDR3 has 18 residues. The CDR3 loop reads CASSQDILARENTGELFF.